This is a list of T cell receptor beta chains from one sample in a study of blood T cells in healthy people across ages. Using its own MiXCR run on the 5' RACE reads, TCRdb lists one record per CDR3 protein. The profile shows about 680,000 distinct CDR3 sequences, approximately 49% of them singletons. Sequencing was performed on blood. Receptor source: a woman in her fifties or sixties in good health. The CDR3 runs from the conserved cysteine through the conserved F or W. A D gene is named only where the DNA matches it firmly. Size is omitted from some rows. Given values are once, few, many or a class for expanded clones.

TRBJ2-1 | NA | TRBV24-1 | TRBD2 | TGTGCCACCAGTGAAGAGGGTAGCGGGGACTCCTACAATGAGCAGTTCTTC | CATSEEGSGDSYNEQFF
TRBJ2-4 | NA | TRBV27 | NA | TGTGCCAGCAGTCCCGGACAGCTAGCCAAAAACATTCAGTACTTC | CASSPGQLAKNIQYF
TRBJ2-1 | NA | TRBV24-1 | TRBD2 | TGTGCCACCAGTGATTACCTACTAGCGGGAAAGGATGAGCAGTTCTTC | CATSDYLLAGKDEQFF
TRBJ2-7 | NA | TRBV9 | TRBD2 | TGTGCCAGCAGCGTCAGCGGGGGGCCCTCCTACGAGCAGTACTTC | CASSVSGGPSYEQYF
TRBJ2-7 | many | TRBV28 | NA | TGTGCCAGCAGTTTAAACTACTACGAGCAGTACTTC | CASSLNYYEQYF
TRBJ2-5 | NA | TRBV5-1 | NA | TGCGCCAGCAGCTTGCTTGGGACGATCCAAGAGACCCAGTACTTC | CASSLLGTIQETQYF
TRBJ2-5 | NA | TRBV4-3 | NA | TGCGCCAGCAACCAAGTGTGGGGGGGGCAGCAAGAGACCCAGTACTTC | CASNQVWGGQQETQYF
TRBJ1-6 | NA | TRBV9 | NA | TGTGCCAGCAGCGTAGTAGGAGTGGTAGATTCACCCCTCCACTTT | CASSVVGVVDSPLHF
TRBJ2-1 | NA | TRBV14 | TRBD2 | TGTGCCAGCAGATTTTCTAGCGGGAGGTATGAGCAGTTCTTC | CASRFSSGRYEQFF
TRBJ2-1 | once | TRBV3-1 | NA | TGTGCCAGCAGCCAGGAAACAGGGTACTACAATGAGCAGTTCTTC | CASSQETGYYNEQFF
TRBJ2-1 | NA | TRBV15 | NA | TGTGCCACCAGCATTCAGGGTTACAATGAGCAGTTCTTC | CATSIQGYNEQFF
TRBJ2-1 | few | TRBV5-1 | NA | TGCGCCAGCAGCTTGGATCGGGTGGGGCAGTTCTTC | CASSLDRVGQFF
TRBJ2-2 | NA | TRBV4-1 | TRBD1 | TGCGCCAGCAGCCAAGATCAGGGGGTGCTGGCCGGGGAGCTGTTTTTT | CASSQDQGVLAGELFF
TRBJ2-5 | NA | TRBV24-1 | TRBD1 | TGTGCCACCAGTGAACCCGGGACAGGGGGGCAAGAGACCCAGTACTTC | CATSEPGTGGQETQYF
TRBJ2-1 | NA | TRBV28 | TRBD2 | TGTGCCAGTAGCGGGGTGTCGGATGAGCAGTTCTTC | CASSGVSDEQFF
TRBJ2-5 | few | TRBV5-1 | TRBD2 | TGCGCCAGCAGCTACCCTATGGATAGCGGGACACGTGAGCAGTACTTC | CASSYPMDSGTREQYF
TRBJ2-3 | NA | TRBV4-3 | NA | TGCGCCAGCAGCCAAGAATCAGGGAGAAGCACAGATACGCAGTATTTT | CASSQESGRSTDTQYF
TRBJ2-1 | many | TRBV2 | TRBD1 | TGTGCCAGCAACTTACAGGGGGCGCAGAATGAGCAGTTCTTC | CASNLQGAQNEQFF
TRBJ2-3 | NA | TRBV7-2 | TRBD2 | TGTGCCAGCAGCTTAGTAGGGCTGGGATCTAGCGGGAGGGCGGATACGCAGTATTTT | CASSLVGLGSSGRADTQYF
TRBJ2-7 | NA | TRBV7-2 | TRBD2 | TGTGCCAGCAATAAGCGGGGTTCCTACGAGAAGTACTTC | CASNKRGSYEKYF
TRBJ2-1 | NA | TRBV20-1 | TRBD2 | TGCAGTGCCACAATATCCGGGACTAGCGGGAGGAAGACCCAGTTCTTC | CSATISGTSGRKTQFF
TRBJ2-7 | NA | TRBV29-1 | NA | TGCAGCGTTGAAGAAACGAAGGGGAAGATTTACAATGAGCAGTACTTC | CSVEETKGKIYNEQYF
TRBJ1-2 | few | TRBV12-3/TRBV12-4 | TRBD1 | TGTGCCAGCAGTGGGACCTCAGGGGGCCGTGGCTACACCTTC | CASSGTSGGRGYTF
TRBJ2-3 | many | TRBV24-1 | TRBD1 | TGTGCCACCAGTGATCTACAGGGGTCCGCAGATACGCAGTATTTT | CATSDLQGSADTQYF
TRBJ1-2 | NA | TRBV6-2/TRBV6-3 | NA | TGTGCCAGCAGTTCGCCCATCGGTGGCTACACCTTC | CASSSPIGGYTF
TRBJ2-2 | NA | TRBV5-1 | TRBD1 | TGCGCCAGCAGCTTGGCCGACAGGGGTATGGACACCGGGGAGCTGTTTTTT | CASSLADRGMDTGELFF
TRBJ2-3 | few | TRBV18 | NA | TGTGCCAGCGCACTCAGCACAGATACGCAGTATTTT | CASALSTDTQYF
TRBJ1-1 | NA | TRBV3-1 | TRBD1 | TGTGCCAGCAGCCTAACGGACAGGGGCACTGAAGCTTTCTTT | CASSLTDRGTEAFF
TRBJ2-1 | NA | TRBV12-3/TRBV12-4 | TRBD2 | TGTGCCAGCAGTTTAGGCCTCTCTAGCGGGGCCTACAATGAGCAGTTCTTC | CASSLGLSSGAYNEQFF
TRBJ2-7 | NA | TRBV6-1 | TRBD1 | TGTGCCAGCAGTAACCGACAGGGCGTCGACGAGCAGTACTTC | CASSNRQGVDEQYF
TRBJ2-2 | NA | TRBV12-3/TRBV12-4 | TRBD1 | TGTGCCAGCAGTTTGAGGACAGGGGTGACCGGGGAGCTGTTTTTT | CASSLRTGVTGELFF
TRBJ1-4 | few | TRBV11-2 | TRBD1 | TGTGCCAGCAGCTTACAGGGGGCAATTAATGAAAAACTGTTTTTT | CASSLQGAINEKLFF
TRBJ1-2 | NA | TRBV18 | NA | TGTGCCAGCTCGCCCGGGGAGACCTATGGCTACACCTTC | CASSPGETYGYTF
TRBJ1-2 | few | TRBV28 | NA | TGTGCCAGTCTACTGGCAGGGCGTGGAGGCTACACCTTC | CASLLAGRGGYTF